These 21 T cell receptor beta chains share one sample of origin, sequenced in a study of T cells in Graves' hyperthyroidism and ophthalmopathy. RNA transcripts gave rise to amplified TCR beta CDR3 regions. HTBI primers were employed in a first-round RT-PCR of the TCR CDR3. TCRdb itself ran the multiplex PCR reads through MiXCR, one entry per CDR3 protein. The repertoire consists of some 460,000 distinct CDR3 sequences, with 15% to 19% occurring once and the leading ten covering approximately 7.5%. The sequenced sample was blood. The source is a woman aged 18-29 years with Graves' hyperthyroidism.

Ten or more counts support this clonotype. This chain uses TRBV9 with TRBJ1-1; 7 bases agree with TRBD1. The V gene's germline CDR1 is SGDLS and CDR2 YYNGEE. This CDR3 is 14 amino acids long. Trimming at V came to 3 bases and at J to 4 bases, leaving 6 bases not matched to a gene. In DNA form, the CDR3 reads TGTGCCAGCAGCGACCCTGACAGGGCCACTGAAGCTTTCTTT. As protein: CASSDPDRATEAFF.

This clonotype was observed a few times. The chain couples TRBV19 to TRBJ2-2; 12 bases are a match to TRBD2. This CDR3 has 16 amino acids. The germline gives CDR1 LNHDA, CDR2 SQIVND (reference sequence). The J segment lost 2 bases and the V segment lost 5 bases, leaving 3 bases of the junction unmatched. The CDR3 DNA reads as TGTGCCAGTAGTCGACTAGCGGGGGTAAACACCGGGGAGCTGTTTTTT. It encodes CASSRLAGVNTGELFF.

Concerning this clonotype itself: A much larger clonotype is one base distant, so this may be a read error. The chain employs TRBV3-1 and TRBJ2-1, with 10 bases that match TRBD2. The CDR3 sequence is 14 residues long. CDR1 LGHDT and CDR2 YNNKEL come from the germline V gene (reference sequence). The DNA of the CDR3 is TGTGCCTGCAGCCAAGCGGGAGGGGTTGATGAGCAGTTCTTC. This encodes CACSQAGGVDEQFF.

This clonotype was recorded at least ten times. The CDR3 nucleotides are TGCAGTGCTAGGGACGGACGGTTCCTAGGCGAGCAGTACTTC. Amino acid sequence: CSARDGRFLGEQYF. The chain employs TRBV20-1 and TRBJ2-7, with D hard to call. Germline V gene data show CDR1 as DFQATT and CDR2 as SNEGSKA (reference sequence). V gave up 3 bases and J gave up 6 bases, with 18 bases separating them. The CDR3 extends over 14 amino acids.

This clonotype was found many times. The rearrangement joins TRBV12-3 or TRBV12-4 to TRBJ2-7, with no clear D. V was cut by 3 bases and J by 6 bases, with 9 bases left in between. The CDR3 runs to 12 residues. CDR3 amino acids: CASSLLVFEQYF. CDR3 in DNA: TGTGCCAGCAGTTTGCTTGTATTCGAGCAGTACTTC.

There are many counts of this clonotype. This chain connects TRBV6-1 to TRBJ2-6; the match to TRBD1 covers 8 bases. The length of the CDR3 is 16 residues. The germline V gene has CDR1 MNHNS and CDR2 SASEGT. V was clipped by 10 bases and J by 1 base; unmatched bases: 9. DNA of the CDR3: TGTGCCAATTCGGACAGGGTTGGATCTGGGGCCAACGTCCTGACTTTC. Encoded protein: CANSDRVGSGANVLTF.

This clonotype came up many times. The chain joins TRBV7-6 to TRBJ1-3; 7 bases align to TRBD1. The junction had 5 bases not matched to a gene; V was cut back by 5 bases and J by 4 bases. The CDR3 is made up of 14 amino acids. Germline V gives CDR1 SGHVS, CDR2 FNYEAQ. The CDR3 DNA follows: TGTGCCAGCAGCCCGACAGGGCCAGGAAACACCATATATTTT. Protein sequence: CASSPTGPGNTIYF.

This clonotype was seen repeatedly, ten times or more. The genes are TRBV11-3 and TRBJ1-2, with D uncertain. With 8 bases removed from V and 8 bases from J, the gap between germline ends came to 24 bases. Germline CDR1 reads SGHNT; CDR2 reads YENEEA. CDR3 length equals 15 residues. CDR3 DNA: TGTGCCAGCCGGAACTCGTGGGCGAAAAAGGAGGGCTACACCTTC. Translating gives CASRNSWAKKEGYTF. Using reference TRBV11-3 and TRBJ1-2 for the parts outside the CDR3, the full variable domain is EAGVVQSPRYKIIEKKQPVAFWCNPISGHNTLYWYLQNLGQGPELLIRYENEEAVDDSQLPKDRFSAERLKGVDSTLKIQPAELGDSAVYLCASRNSWAKKEGYTFGSGTRLTVV.

This clonotype has a count of ten or more. J is TRBJ1-2 and V is TRBV28, with TRBD1 identical over 7 bases. V trimming: 7 bases; J trimming: 4 bases; junction bases outside the gene matches: 9. Per germline, CDR1 MDHEN and CDR2 SYDVKM. The CDR3 is 14 amino acids. In nucleotides, the CDR3 is TGTGCCAGCACCCTTTTGGGGGACAGCTATGGCTACACCTTC. Translating it yields CASTLLGDSYGYTF.

This clonotype appeared once. Just one base apart from a much larger clone, this may be a read error. The rearrangement uses TRBV28 and TRBJ2-1; 9 bases align to TRBD2. The CDR3 has 17 amino acids. Germline values: CDR1 MDHEN, CDR2 SYDVKM. The CDR3 nucleotides are TGTGCCAGCACTCCAGGTGGACTAGCGTTTTCCTACAATGGGCAGTTCTTC. Its translation is CASTPGGLAFSYNGQFF.

This clonotype was found many times. CDR3 residues: CSVGPPTGSSGYTF. Written as DNA, the CDR3 is TGCAGCGTGGGCCCCCCGACAGGTTCCTCTGGCTACACCTTC. The J gene is TRBJ1-2, the V gene TRBV29-1, with D possibly matching TRBD1 (6 bases). This CDR3 is 14 amino acids long. V was cut by 6 bases and J by 7 bases, with 21 bases left in between. Germline values: CDR1 SQVTM, CDR2 ANQGSEA. The whole variable domain, filled in from reference TRBV29-1 and TRBJ1-2, reads SAVISQKPSRDICQRGTSLTIQCQVDSQVTMMFWYRQQPGQSLTLIATANQGSEATYESGFVIDKFPISRPNLTFSTLTVSNMSPEDSSIYLCSVGPPTGSSGYTFGSGTRLTVV.

This clonotype was counted many times. The chain employs TRBV20-1 and TRBJ2-5; D gene unclear. The ends were cut back, 0 bases at V and 5 bases at J, with 13 bases in the middle. The CDR3 consists of 14 residues. Germline V gene data show CDR1 as DFQATT and CDR2 as SNEGSKA (reference sequence). The CDR3 loop reads CSARDVWLGETQYF. The CDR3 DNA is TGCAGTGCTAGAGACGTTTGGTTAGGGGAGACCCAGTACTTC.

This clonotype was seen at least ten times. J is TRBJ1-2 and V is TRBV6-1, with 8 positions matching TRBD1. Unmatched junction bases numbered 7, after V lost 7 bases and J lost 0 bases. This CDR3 has 15 amino acids. The germline CDR1 and CDR2 sequences are MNHNS and SASEGT. CDR3 sequence: CASITGGVPNYGYTF. The CDR3 coding sequence is TGTGCCAGCATAACAGGGGGAGTACCTAACTATGGCTACACCTTC.

This clonotype was observed at least ten times. This chain joins TRBV3-1 and TRBJ2-1; D possibly corresponds to TRBD1 (6 bases). This CDR3 region has 14 residues. Trimming removed 4 bases from V and 6 bases from J, with 13 bases in between. The germline gives CDR1 LGHDT, CDR2 YNNKEL (reference sequence). The CDR3 loop is CASSLTFRGNEQFF. CDR3 in DNA: TGTGCCAGCAGCCTTACGTTCAGGGGCAATGAGCAGTTCTTC.

The sample holds many counts of this clonotype. The chain uses TRBV28 and TRBJ1-5; D is unresolved. Per the germline V gene, CDR1 is MDHEN and CDR2 is SYDVKM. This CDR3 comprises 14 residues. V was pared by 2 bases and J by 2 bases, with 7 bases between. CDR3 sequence (DNA): TGTGCCAGCAGTTTAGCCCCTGGCAATCAGCCCCAGCATTTT. This codes for CASSLAPGNQPQHF.

The chain couples TRBV28 to TRBJ1-5; 9 bases agree with TRBD1. There are 17 residues in the CDR3. The germline CDR1 and CDR2 sequences are MDHEN and SYDVKM. The CDR3 bases are TGTGTGACCCGGGGACAGGGCTCGTCTTATAGCAATCAGCCCCAGCATTTT. Its protein product is CVTRGQGSSYSNQPQHF.

The table lists this clonotype with many counts. The V gene is TRBV27, the J gene TRBJ2-6; D is undetermined. CDR3 size: 15 residues. The germline V gene has CDR1 MNHEY and CDR2 SMNVEV (reference sequence). V lost 1 base and J lost 1, with 5 bases in between. CDR3 residues: CASSLWLSGANVLTF. As DNA, the CDR3 is TGTGCCAGCAGTTTATGGTTGTCTGGGGCCAACGTCCTGACTTTC.

The chain is built from TRBV19 and TRBJ2-2; a weak D match, TRBD1 (6 bases). The CDR3 length is 15 residues. The ends were cut back, 7 bases at V and 1 base at J, with 13 bases in the middle. Per germline, CDR1 LNHDA and CDR2 SQIVND (reference sequence). In DNA form, the CDR3 reads TGTGCCAGTACCCCGCTCAGGGGGAACACCGGGGAGCTGTTTTTT. The encoded protein is CASTPLRGNTGELFF.

This clonotype has only a few counts. The rearrangement joins TRBV24-1 to TRBJ2-1; 10 bases are shared with TRBD1. V trimming: 7 bases; J trimming: 6 bases; junction bases outside the gene matches: 11. The CDR3 totals 16 residues. From germline, CDR1 is KGHDR and CDR2 SFDVKD. CDR3 in DNA: TGTGCCACCAGCGGCACCGGGACAGGGGATTTCAATGAGCAGTTCTTC. Its translation: CATSGTGTGDFNEQFF.

This clonotype appeared many times. The chain is built from TRBV20-1 and TRBJ2-1, with 7 bases lining up with TRBD2. The V gene end was trimmed by 2 bases and the J gene end by 2 bases; junction bases not matched to a gene: 6. CDR1 and CDR2 from the germline V gene are DFQATT and SNEGSKA (reference sequence). This CDR3 is built from 15 residues. The CDR3: CSARPGGTAYNEQFF. The CDR3 bases are TGCAGTGCTAGACCGGGAGGCACTGCCTACAATGAGCAGTTCTTC.

The sample holds many counts of this clonotype. The chain joins TRBV3-1 to TRBJ2-5, with a possible D match to TRBD1 (6 bases). The CDR3 contains 16 residues. Deletions cut 7 bases from V and 2 bases from J, with 20 bases between. Germline-derived CDR1 and CDR2 are LGHDT and YNNKEL (reference sequence). The DNA of the CDR3 is TGTGCCAGCACCCTAGGGGGTAGTCCTCTTCAAGAGACCCAGTACTTC. Its translation: CASTLGGSPLQETQYF.